A selection of T cell receptor beta chains follows, all from one sample in a study of CDR3 diversity in severe acne. One entry per CDR3 protein, called by TCRdb with MiXCR from the PCR reads. The data hold more than 85,000 distinct CDR3 sequences, with under 55% observed a single time. The sample taken for sequencing was blood. The receptors were gathered from a male donor with severe acne vulgaris. Each CDR3 is given without its conserved first and last residue. D genes are given only for firm matches.

TRBV6-6 - ASSYASGEGYT
TRBV6-5 TRBD2 ASRDTFSGSYNEQF
TRBV6-1 TRBD2 ASLLAGGGETQY
TRBV19 - ASSKAPAARVY
TRBV11-2 TRBD2 ASSLPLAGTYNEQF
TRBV4-2 TRBD1 ASSLQRQGTGEQY
TRBV10-2 TRBD2 ASRSGGGLSDTQY
TRBV25-1 - ASSEYGLSTDTQY
TRBV7-9 - ASSLDWGETQY
TRBV7-3 TRBD1 ASSPSGQGSNQPQH
TRBV29-1 - SVVSGSRVNQPQH
TRBV6-2/TRBV6-3 - ASNPCASSFPNNEQF
TRBV7-8 - ASSRAAVGETQY
TRBV27 - ASSWGEGYGYT
TRBV12-3/TRBV12-4 - ASTRPGGRANEQF
TRBV11-2 TRBD1 ASSLDSPGQGSYGYT
TRBV7-9 - ASSLARQSEKLF
TRBV10-3 TRBD1 AISDRGDTEAF
TRBV13 - ASSFQHSDTQY
TRBV28 - ASSLLGWETQY
TRBV20-1 - SAEGTGELNIQY
TRBV20-1 TRBD1 SADGTGPYQETQY
TRBV20-1 - SARDALSSYEQY
TRBV5-1 - ASSLEGEPYNEQF
TRBV7-8 - ASSWVPGSYEQY
TRBV10-3 - ATSDGRFTGYT
TRBV2 - ASSEVGSSQH
TRBV3-1 - ASSQDHSYNEQF
TRBV4-2 TRBD1 ASRQGGQDQETQY
TRBV29-1 - SAQTEGNEAF
TRBV27 - ASSEGDLSYEQY
TRBV5-1 - ASSLAAKSTDTQY
TRBV7-2 - ASSPQGGGGQC
TRBV6-4 TRBD1 ASSGGTGGYNEQF
TRBV20-1 TRBD2 SARTSGYNEQF
TRBV27 - ASSSLDSETQY